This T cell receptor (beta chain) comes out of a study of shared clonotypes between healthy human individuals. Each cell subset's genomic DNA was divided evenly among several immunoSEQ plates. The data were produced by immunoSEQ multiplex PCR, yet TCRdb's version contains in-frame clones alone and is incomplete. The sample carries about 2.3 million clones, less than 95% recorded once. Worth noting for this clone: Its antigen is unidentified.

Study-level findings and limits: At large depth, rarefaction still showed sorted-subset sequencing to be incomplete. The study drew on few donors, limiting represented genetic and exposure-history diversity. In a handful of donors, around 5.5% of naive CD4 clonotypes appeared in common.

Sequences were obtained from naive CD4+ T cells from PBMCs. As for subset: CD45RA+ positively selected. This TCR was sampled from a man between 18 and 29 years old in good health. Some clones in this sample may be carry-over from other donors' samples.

In DNA, the CDR3 is TGTGCCAGTATGTCCCGGAGCTCTGGAAACACCATATATTTT. Translating gives CASMSRSSGNTIYF. The chain carries TRBV19 and TRBJ1-3; D is unresolved. The CDR3 totals 14 residues. Germline V gene lookup returns CDR1 LNHDA and CDR2 SQIVND (reference sequence). Deletions cut 7 bases from V and 0 bases from J, with 10 bases between.